This T cell receptor beta chain was retrieved from a study of blood T cell repertoires in COVID-19 (dated by TCRdb to the early 2020s). Background for the entire study: Samples covering the acute and convalescent phases of COVID-19 were provided by collaborators in the United States, Italy and Spain. A de-identified subject ID, COVID-19 status, age in years and sex were almost always included in the sample metadata. The repertoires were released in a freely available public database intended as a resource for research on the immune response to SARS-CoV-2. The material from the prospective study consisted of cDNA or gDNA derived from T cells, B-cell-depleted T cells, or PBMCs. HLA class I and class II types, where available, came from metadata supplied by the sample provider rather than from assay-based typing. The dataset comprised deeply sampled blood TCRbeta repertoires from subjects exposed to, actively infected with, or recovered from COVID-19. Samples were obtained from the ongoing ImmuneRACE study (first 160 participants) and from over 1,000 subjects provided by 6 global collaborators.

What the work shows at the level of the full study, not this receptor alone: The quantity of clinical and demographic metadata differed by source and by participant and was supplied without curation.

TCRbeta CDR3 regions were amplified from genomic DNA by means of the immunoSEQ Assay, a bias-controlled multiplex PCR. Per the source publication's procedure: The number of nucleated cells in each sample was estimated by amplification of reference gene primers within the assay. Sequence reads were collapsed and filtered to measure the absolute abundance of every unique TCRbeta CDR3 rearrangement. For each sample, productive Simpson clonality was calculated as the square root of Simpson's diversity index across productive rearrangements. In TCRdb, the immuneACCESS table is reduced to in-frame sequences with V and J assigned. These tables do not hold every clone; where another copy was compared, an unresolved V gene accounts for under half, and the others remain unexplained. The V and J calls and clone size are taken from that table; D and trimming were inferred from the DNA. The table for this sample lists roughly 71,000 clones; over 75% of them were counted only once. The ten largest clones capture 20% to 25% of the sample.

Each collaborating institution followed its own protocols to collect whole blood in K2EDTA tubes. For TCRbeta analysis, collaborators shipped samples in one of three forms: frozen whole blood, isolated PBMCs, or DNA extracted from either of those sample types. V loses 3 bases of germline sequence and J loses 2 bases, and the interval between the two ends is 16 bases. The germline V gene (reference sequence) yields LNHDA for CDR1 and SQIVND for CDR2. The CDR3 sequence holds 16 residues, the cysteine and phenylalanine included. CDR3 DNA is the only sequence kept; it has 48 bases, read in frame from the first base. In the case of this clone: Its antigen specificity is not known. Base qualities are not recorded, but no much larger clone differs from it by a single base.

This clonotype was sampled from a man aged 45-65 years with acute or convalescent COVID-19. The receptor chain draws on TRBV19 and TRBJ1-1, with a weak D call of TRBD1 (6 bases match). Source material: peripheral blood. The CDR3 protein: CASSISQGIGNTEAFF. In nucleotides, the sequence is TGTGCCAGTAGTATTTCACAGGGTATCGGTAACACTGAAGCTTTCTTT.